Following are 6 T cell receptor beta chains from one sample sequenced in a study of blood T cell repertoires in COVID-19. The assay was immunoSEQ multiplex PCR, and TCRdb's table has in-frame clones only and misses some. The top ten clones hold around 5% of a sample with under 200,000 clones, more than 75% of them seen once. The specimen was PBMCs or T cells enriched from blood (not recorded which). These receptors originate from a man aged 40-55 years with acute COVID-19.

The chain carries TRBV6-4 and TRBJ1-5; tentatively, D is TRBD1 (5 bases). This CDR3 has 15 residues. The V gene lost 5 bases and the J gene lost 5 bases, with 16 bases spanning the gap. CDR1 is MRHNA and CDR2 is SNTAGT in the germline V gene. CDR3 loop: CASSSRPGEDQPQHF. In nucleotides, the CDR3 is TGTGCCAGCAGTTCACGTCCGGGGGAGGATCAGCCCCAGCATTTT.

Turning to this clone: The junction departs from germline at one end; a sequencing error may be responsible. This sample also contains other DNA sequences that code for the same CDR3. The rearrangement joins TRBV5-8 to TRBJ1-5, with no clear D. The V gene's germline CDR1 is SGHTS and CDR2 YDEGEE. The CDR3 length is 14 residues. The CDR3: CASIELTDGQPQHF. CDR3 DNA sequence: TGTGCCAGCATCGAACTGACTGACGGTCAGCCTCAGCATTTT.

The CDR3 coding sequence is TGTGCCAGCAGCCAAGGAATTGGGGGCTCCACTGAAGCTTTCTTT. Translating it yields CASSQGIGGSTEAFF. V is TRBV3-1 (or the pseudogene TRBV3-2) and J is TRBJ1-1; a possible D gene is TRBD1 (6 bases). V was shortened by 1 base and J by 4 bases, with 13 bases between the two germline ends. CDR1 is LGHDT, CDR2 YNNKEL, per germline (reference sequence). The CDR3 covers 15 residues.

This chain links TRBV28 with TRBJ2-7, with TRBD1 matching 8 bases. This CDR3 has 11 residues. Unmatched junction bases numbered 3, after V lost 3 bases and J lost 11 bases. Germline V gene data show CDR1 as MDHEN and CDR2 as SYDVKM. The CDR3 reads CASSFGQGKYF. The DNA for the CDR3 is TGTGCCAGCAGTTTTGGACAGGGAAAGTACTTC.

V usage is TRBV4-1 and J usage is TRBJ2-2; D unclear. Trimming left V 0 bases short and J 1 base short, with 12 bases between. Germline CDR1 reads MGHRA; CDR2 reads YSYEKL. This CDR3 spans 17 amino acids. CDR3 in DNA: TGCGCCAGCAGCCAAGATCTTAATCCTCGGAACACCGGGGAGCTGTTTTTT. This encodes CASSQDLNPRNTGELFF.

The sample holds one count of this clone. The genes are TRBV29-1 and TRBJ1-3; D uncertain. Germline V gene lookup returns CDR1 SQVTM and CDR2 ANQGSEA. The CDR3 extends over 12 amino acids. Between the trimmed V and J ends, which lost 3 bases and 0 bases, there was a span of 3 bases. CDR3 sequence reads: CSVDLSGNTIYF. The CDR3 DNA follows: TGCAGCGTTGACCTCTCTGGAAACACCATATATTTT.